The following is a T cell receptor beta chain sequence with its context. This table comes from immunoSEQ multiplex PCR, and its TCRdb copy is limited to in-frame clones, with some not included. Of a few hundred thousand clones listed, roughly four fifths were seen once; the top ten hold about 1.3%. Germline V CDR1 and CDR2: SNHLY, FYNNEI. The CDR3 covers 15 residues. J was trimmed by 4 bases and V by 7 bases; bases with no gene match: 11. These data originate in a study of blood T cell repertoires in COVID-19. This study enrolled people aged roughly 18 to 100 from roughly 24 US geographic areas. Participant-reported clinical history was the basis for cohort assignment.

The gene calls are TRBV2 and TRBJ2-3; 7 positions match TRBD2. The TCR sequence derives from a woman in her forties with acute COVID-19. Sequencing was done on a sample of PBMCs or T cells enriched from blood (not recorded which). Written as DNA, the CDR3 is TGTGCCAGCATTTACGGGGGAGGGGTAGCAGATACGCAGTATTTT. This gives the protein CASIYGGGVADTQYF.